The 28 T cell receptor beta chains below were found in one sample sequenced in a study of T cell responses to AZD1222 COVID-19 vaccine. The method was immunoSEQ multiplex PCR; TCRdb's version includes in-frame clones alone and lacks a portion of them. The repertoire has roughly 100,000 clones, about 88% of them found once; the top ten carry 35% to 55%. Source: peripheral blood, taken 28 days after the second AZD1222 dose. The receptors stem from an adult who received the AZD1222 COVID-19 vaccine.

The CDR3 nucleotides read TGTGCCAGCAGCTTATTTGCTGGTTCTGGAAACACCATATATTTT. It yields the protein CASSLFAGSGNTIYF. The chain recombines TRBV7-8 with TRBJ1-3; D call uncertain. There are 15 residues in the CDR3. The ends were cut back, 2 bases at V and 1 base at J, with 9 bases in the middle. CDR1 is SGHVS, CDR2 FQNEAQ, per germline.

The chain's CDR3 is CATLPGRGSRTGELFF. CDR3 sequence (DNA): TGTGCCACCCTTCCGGGACGGGGATCGAGGACCGGGGAGCTGTTTTTT. The chain combines TRBV19 with TRBJ2-2, with D perhaps being TRBD1 or TRBD2 (5 bases each). The CDR3 is made up of 16 amino acids. The V end lost 10 bases, the J end lost 5 bases, and 23 bases lay between the germline ends. Germline V gene data show CDR1 as LNHDA and CDR2 as SQIVND (reference sequence).

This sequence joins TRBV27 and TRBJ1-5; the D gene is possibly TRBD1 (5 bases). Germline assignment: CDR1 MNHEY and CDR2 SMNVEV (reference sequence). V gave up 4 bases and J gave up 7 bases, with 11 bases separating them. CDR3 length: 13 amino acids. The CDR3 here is CASSSGLGQPQHF. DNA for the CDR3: TGTGCCAGCAGTTCAGGGCTGGGGCAGCCCCAGCATTTT.

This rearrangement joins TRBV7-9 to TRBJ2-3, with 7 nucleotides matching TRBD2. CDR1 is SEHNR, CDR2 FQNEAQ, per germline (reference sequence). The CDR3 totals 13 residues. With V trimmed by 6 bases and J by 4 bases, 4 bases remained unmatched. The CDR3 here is CASSSGSSDTQYF. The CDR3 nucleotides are TGTGCCAGCAGTAGCGGGTCGTCAGATACGCAGTATTTT. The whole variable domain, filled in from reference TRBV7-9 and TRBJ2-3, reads DTGVSQNPRHKITKRGQNVTFRCDPISEHNRLYWYRQTLGQGPEFLTYFQNEAQLEKSRLLSDRFSAERPKGSFSTLEIQRTEQGDSAMYLCASSSGSSDTQYFGPGTRLTVL.

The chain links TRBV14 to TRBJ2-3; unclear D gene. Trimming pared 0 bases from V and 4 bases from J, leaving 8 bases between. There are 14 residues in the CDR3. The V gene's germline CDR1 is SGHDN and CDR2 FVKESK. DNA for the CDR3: TGTGCCAGCAGCCAAGACGCTGCAGCAGATACGCAGTATTTT. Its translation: CASSQDAAADTQYF.

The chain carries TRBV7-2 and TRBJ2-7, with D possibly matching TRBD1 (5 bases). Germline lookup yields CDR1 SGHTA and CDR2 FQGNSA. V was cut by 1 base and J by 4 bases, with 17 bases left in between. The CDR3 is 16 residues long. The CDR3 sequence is CASSLVLQTDLYEQYF. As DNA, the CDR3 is TGTGCCAGCAGCTTAGTACTCCAGACAGACTTATACGAGCAGTACTTC. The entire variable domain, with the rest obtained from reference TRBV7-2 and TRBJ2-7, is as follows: GAGVSQSPSNKVTEKGKDVELRCDPISGHTALYWYRQSLGQGLEFLIYFQGNSAPDKSGLPSDRFSAERTGGSVSTLTIQRTQQEDSAVYLCASSLVLQTDLYEQYFGPGTRLTVT.

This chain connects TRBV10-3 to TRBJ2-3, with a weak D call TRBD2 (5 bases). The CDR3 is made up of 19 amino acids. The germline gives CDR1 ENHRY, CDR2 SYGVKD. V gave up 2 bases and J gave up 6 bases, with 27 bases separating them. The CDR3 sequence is CAISEPTGVGERKWDTQYF. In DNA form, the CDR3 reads TGTGCCATCAGTGAGCCGACCGGGGTTGGCGAACGGAAATGGGATACGCAGTATTTT.

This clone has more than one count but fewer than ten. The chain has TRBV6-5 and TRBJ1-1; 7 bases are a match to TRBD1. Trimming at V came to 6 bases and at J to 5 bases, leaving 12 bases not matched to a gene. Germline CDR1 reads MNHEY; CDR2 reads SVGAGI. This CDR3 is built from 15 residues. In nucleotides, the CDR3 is TGTGCCAGCAGCCGAGCCGGGACAGCGAGTACTGAAGCTTTCTTT. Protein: CASSRAGTASTEAFF.

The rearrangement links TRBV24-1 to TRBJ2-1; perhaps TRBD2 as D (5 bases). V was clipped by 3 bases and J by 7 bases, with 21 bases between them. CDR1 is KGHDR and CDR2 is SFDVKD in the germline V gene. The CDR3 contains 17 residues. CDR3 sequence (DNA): TGTGCCACCAGTGATCAAAGCCCCAGCGGTATTGGGAATGAGCAGTTCTTC. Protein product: CATSDQSPSGIGNEQFF.

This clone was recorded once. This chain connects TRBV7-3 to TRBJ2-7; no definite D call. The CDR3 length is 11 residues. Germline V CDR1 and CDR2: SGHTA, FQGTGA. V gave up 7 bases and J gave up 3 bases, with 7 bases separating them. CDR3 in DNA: TGTGCCAGCACCCACCGCTACGAGCAGTACTTC. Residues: CASTHRYEQYF.

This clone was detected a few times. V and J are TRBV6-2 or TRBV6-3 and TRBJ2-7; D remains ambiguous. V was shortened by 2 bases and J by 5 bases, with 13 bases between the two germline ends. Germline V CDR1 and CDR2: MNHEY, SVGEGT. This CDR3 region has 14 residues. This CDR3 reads CASSYELPSHEQYF. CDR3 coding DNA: TGTGCCAGCAGTTACGAGTTACCTTCCCACGAGCAGTACTTC.

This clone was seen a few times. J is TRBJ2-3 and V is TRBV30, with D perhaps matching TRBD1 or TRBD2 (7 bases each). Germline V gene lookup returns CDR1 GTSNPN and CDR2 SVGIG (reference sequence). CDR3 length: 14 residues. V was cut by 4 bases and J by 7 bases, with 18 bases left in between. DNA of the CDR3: TGTGCCTGGACCAGCCTTCAGGGGGGGAATACGCAGTATTTT. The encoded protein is CAWTSLQGGNTQYF.

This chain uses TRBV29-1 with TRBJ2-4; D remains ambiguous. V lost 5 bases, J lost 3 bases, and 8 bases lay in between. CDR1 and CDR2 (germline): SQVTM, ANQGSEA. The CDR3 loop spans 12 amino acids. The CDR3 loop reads CSVLGIKNIQYF. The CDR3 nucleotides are TGCAGCGTTTTAGGTATCAAAAACATTCAGTACTTC.

This CDR3 is CASSATGTPDTQYF. CDR3 sequence (DNA): TGTGCCAGCAGCGCAACAGGGACTCCAGATACGCAGTATTTT. The V gene is TRBV5-5, the J gene TRBJ2-3; D tentatively fits TRBD1 or TRBD2 (6 bases each). The V end was cut by 4 bases, the J end by 4 bases, with 13 bases between. This CDR3 region has 14 residues. Germline V gene lookup returns CDR1 SGHKS and CDR2 YYEKEE (reference sequence).

The CDR3: CASSGGAEAFF. The CDR3 DNA reads as TGTGCCAGCAGTGGGGGGGCTGAAGCTTTCTTT. This chain connects TRBV6-4 to TRBJ1-1, with D maybe TRBD1 (5 bases). V was trimmed by 4 bases and J by 6 bases, leaving 6 bases between them. Germline V gives CDR1 MRHNA, CDR2 SNTAGT. This CDR3 comprises 11 residues.

The CDR3 reads CASRIGTSGRATKGNEQFF. CDR3 in DNA: TGTGCCAGCAGAATAGGGACTAGCGGGAGGGCCACTAAGGGCAATGAGCAGTTCTTC. The J gene is TRBJ2-1, the V gene TRBV11-3, with 16 bases aligning to TRBD2. This CDR3 comprises 19 residues. V trimming: 6 bases; J trimming: 6 bases; junction bases outside the gene matches: 14. The germline V gene encodes CDR1 SGHNT and CDR2 YENEEA.

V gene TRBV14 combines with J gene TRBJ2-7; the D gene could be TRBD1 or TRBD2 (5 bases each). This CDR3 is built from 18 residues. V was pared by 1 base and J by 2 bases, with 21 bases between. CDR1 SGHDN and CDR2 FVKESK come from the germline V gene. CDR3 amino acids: CASSQAQGPFTLTYEQYF. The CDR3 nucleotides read TGTGCCAGCAGCCAAGCCCAGGGACCCTTTACCTTAACCTACGAGCAGTACTTC.

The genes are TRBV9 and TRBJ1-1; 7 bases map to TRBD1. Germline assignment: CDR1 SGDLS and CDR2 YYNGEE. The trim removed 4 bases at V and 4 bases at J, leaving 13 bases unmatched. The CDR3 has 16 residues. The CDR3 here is CASSHTNRGLGTEAFF. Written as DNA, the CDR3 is TGTGCCAGCAGCCACACAAACAGGGGATTGGGCACTGAAGCTTTCTTT.

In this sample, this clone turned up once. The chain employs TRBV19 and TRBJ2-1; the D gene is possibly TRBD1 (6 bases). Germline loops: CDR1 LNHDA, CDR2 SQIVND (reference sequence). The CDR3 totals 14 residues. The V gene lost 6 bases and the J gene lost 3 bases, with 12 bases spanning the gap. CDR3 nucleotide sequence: TGTGCCAGTAGGGACAGTTTCGTCTACAATGAGCAGTTCTTC. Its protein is CASRDSFVYNEQFF.

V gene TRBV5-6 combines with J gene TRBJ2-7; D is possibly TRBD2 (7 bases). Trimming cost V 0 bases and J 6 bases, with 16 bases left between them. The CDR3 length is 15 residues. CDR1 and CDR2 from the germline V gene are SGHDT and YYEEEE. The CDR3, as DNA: TGTGCCAGCAGCTTGGTTAATGGGGGGGCCGGCGAGCAGTACTTC. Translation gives CASSLVNGGAGEQYF.

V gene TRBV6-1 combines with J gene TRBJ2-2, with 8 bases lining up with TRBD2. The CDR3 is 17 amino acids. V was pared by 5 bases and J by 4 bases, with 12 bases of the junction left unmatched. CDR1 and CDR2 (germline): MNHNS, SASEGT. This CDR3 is CASSKGSGTSRTGELFF. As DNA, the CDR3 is TGTGCCAGCAGTAAAGGTTCCGGGACTAGTCGCACCGGGGAGCTGTTTTTT.

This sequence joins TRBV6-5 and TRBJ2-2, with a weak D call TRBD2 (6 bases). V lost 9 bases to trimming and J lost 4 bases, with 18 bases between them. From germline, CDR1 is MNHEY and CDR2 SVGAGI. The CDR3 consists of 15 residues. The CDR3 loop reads CASKSSVRGTGELFF. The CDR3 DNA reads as TGTGCCAGTAAATCTAGCGTGAGGGGCACCGGGGAGCTGTTTTTT.

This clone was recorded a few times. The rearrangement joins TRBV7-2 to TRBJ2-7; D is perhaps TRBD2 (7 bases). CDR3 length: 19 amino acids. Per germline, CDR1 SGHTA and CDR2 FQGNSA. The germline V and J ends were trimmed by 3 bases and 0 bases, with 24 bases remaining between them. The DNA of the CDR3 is TGTGCCAGCAGCTTTAGAGGGGGTGGGGTAGCGGGTTCCTCCTACGAGCAGTACTTC. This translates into CASSFRGGGVAGSSYEQYF.

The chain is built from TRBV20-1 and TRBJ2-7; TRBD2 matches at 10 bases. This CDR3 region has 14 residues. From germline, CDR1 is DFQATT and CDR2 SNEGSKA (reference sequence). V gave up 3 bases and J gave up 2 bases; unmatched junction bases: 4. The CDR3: CSASWTSGPYEQYF. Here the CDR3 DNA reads TGCAGTGCTAGTTGGACTAGCGGACCCTACGAGCAGTACTTC.

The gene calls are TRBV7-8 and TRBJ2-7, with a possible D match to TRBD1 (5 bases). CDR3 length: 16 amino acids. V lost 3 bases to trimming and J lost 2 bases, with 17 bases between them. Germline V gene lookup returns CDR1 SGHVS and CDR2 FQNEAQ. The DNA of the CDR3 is TGTGCCAGCAGCTTCTCTTCAGGGTTGGGAACCTACGAGCAGTACTTC. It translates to CASSFSSGLGTYEQYF. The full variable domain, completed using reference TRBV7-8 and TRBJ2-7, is GAGVSQSPRYKVAKRGQDVALRCDPISGHVSLFWYQQALGQGPEFLTYFQNEAQLDKSGLPSDRFFAERPEGSVSTLKIQRTQQEDSAVYLCASSFSSGLGTYEQYFGPGTRLTVT.

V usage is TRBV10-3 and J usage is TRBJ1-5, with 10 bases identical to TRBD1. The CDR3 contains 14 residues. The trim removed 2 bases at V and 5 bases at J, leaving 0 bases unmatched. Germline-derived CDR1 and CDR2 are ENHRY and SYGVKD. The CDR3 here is CAISEGTGDQPQHF. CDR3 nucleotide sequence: TGTGCCATCAGTGAGGGGACAGGGGATCAGCCCCAGCATTTT.

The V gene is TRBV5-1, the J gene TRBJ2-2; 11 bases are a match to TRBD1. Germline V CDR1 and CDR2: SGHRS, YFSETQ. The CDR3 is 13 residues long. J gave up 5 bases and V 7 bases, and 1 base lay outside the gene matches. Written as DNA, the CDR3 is TGCGCCAGCGGGACAGGGGGAACCGGGGAGCTGTTTTTT. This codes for CASGTGGTGELFF.

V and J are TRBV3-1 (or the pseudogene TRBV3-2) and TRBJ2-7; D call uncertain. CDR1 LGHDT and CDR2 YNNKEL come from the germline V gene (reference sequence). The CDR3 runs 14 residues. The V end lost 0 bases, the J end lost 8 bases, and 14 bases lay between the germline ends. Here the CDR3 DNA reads TGTGCCAGCAGCCAAGATCGCGGCGGAAATAAGCAGTACTTC. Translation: CASSQDRGGNKQYF.